The source of this TCR beta chain is a study of cytomegalovirus exposure and HLA in healthy donors. Study summary: There were 75 million to 95 million unique TCRs (from HLA-typed donors) in an early data release. Among the approximately 420 donors who were genotyped, 81% fell in the genetic ancestry cluster that is associated with self-reported Caucasian donors. Study-level results: Segments of the TCR beta V type were, in most cases, productive about 87% or about 30% of the time in an earlier analysis.

On this clone: No antigen is known for it.

The CDR3 runs 15 residues. The germline V gene has CDR1 MNHEY and CDR2 SMNVEV (reference sequence). V was clipped by 2 bases and J by 1 base, with 11 bases between them. A multiplex PCR was run with 60 Vbeta primers and 13 Jbeta primers. Per the original data handling: In a later analysis, 10 million to 11 million of 65 million to 80 million unique beta chains occurred in at least two donors. Sequenced by immunoSEQ multiplex PCR; TCRdb stores in-frame clones only, minus some. The V and J calls and the clone size are those of that table, but D and trimming were determined from the DNA. The sample contains 180,000 or so clones, around 79% of which appear only once.

The rearrangement uses TRBV27 and TRBJ1-1; weak D call: TRBD1 (5 bases). The sequence was collected from a man between 45 and 60 years old in good health and CMV-seropositive. The specimen was PBMCs. The chain's CDR3 is CASSLRGGGNTEAFF. The DNA of the CDR3 is TGTGCCAGCAGTTTAAGGGGAGGTGGGAACACTGAAGCTTTCTTT.